Listed here are 26 T cell receptor beta chains from one sample, sequenced in a study of shared clonotypes between healthy human individuals. Libraries were prepared by immunoSEQ multiplex PCR; TCRdb keeps only in-frame clonotypes and omits some of them. The sample contains roughly 1,500,000 clones, 95% to 99% of which appear only once. The sequenced sample consisted of naive CD4+ T cells sorted from blood. Described subset: CD45RA+ positively selected. The receptors were gathered from a man aged 30-40 years in good health.

This clone was recorded only once. V usage is TRBV27 and J usage is TRBJ1-4; D gene unclear. Trimming cost V 8 bases and J 5 bases, with 12 bases left between them. The CDR3 runs to 13 residues. Per the germline V gene, CDR1 is MNHEY and CDR2 is SMNVEV (reference sequence). The CDR3 region has the DNA TGTGCCAGCTCAGTATTTGGCAATGAAAAACTGTTTTTT. Amino acid sequence: CASSVFGNEKLFF.

This chain joins TRBV6-1 and TRBJ1-5; tentative D call: TRBD1 (5 bases). This CDR3 has 14 amino acids. Germline CDR1 is MNHNS and CDR2 is SASEGT. The V gene lost 6 bases and the J gene lost 6 bases, with 15 bases spanning the gap. CDR3 amino acids: CASRVDQGGQPQHF. The CDR3 DNA reads as TGTGCCAGCAGAGTGGACCAGGGTGGTCAGCCCCAGCATTTT.

The chain carries TRBV28 and TRBJ2-7; tentatively, D is TRBD2 (5 bases). The ends were cut back, 11 bases at V and 3 bases at J, with 14 bases in the middle. In germline, CDR1 is MDHEN, CDR2 SYDVKM. CDR3 size: 12 residues. CDR3 coding DNA: TGTGCCGTAGCGAGGGAAAGCTACGAGCAGTACTTC. It yields the protein CAVARESYEQYF.

The V and J genes are TRBV5-1 and TRBJ2-3; 11 bases align to TRBD2. CDR1 and CDR2 (germline): SGHRS, YFSETQ. This CDR3 is 19 amino acids long. The J segment lost 0 bases and the V segment lost 0 bases, leaving 9 bases of the junction unmatched. The CDR3 loop is CASSLGRTSGRFSTDTQYF. CDR3 nucleotide sequence: TGCGCCAGCAGCTTGGGGCGTACTAGCGGGAGATTCAGCACAGATACGCAGTATTTT.

The chain employs TRBV11-2 and TRBJ2-7; no clear D. Trimming cost V 3 bases and J 1 base, with 10 bases left between them. Germline V lookup: CDR1 SGHAT, CDR2 FQNNGV. The CDR3 is 14 amino acids. The DNA for the CDR3 is TGTGCCAGCAGCTTCCTTGGCAGATCCTACGAGCAGTACTTC. This encodes CASSFLGRSYEQYF.

This chain links TRBV11-2 with TRBJ2-5, with 9 bases lining up with TRBD1. CDR3 length: 15 amino acids. The V segment lost 5 bases and the J segment 5 bases; nucleotides outside the gene matches: 9. Germline values: CDR1 SGHAT, CDR2 FQNNGV. The CDR3 spells CASSITGGIQETQYF. DNA for the CDR3: TGTGCCAGCAGCATAACAGGGGGCATTCAGGAGACCCAGTACTTC.

This chain connects TRBV10-2 to TRBJ2-4, with 9 bases that match TRBD2. Germline trimming cut 10 bases from V and 0 bases from J; bases unmatched to any gene: 13. The CDR3 length is 17 residues. Germline values: CDR1 WSHSY, CDR2 SAAADI. DNA for the CDR3: TGCGCCACCGGGGGGACTAGCAGGACCCTAGCCAAAAACATTCAGTACTTC. This translates into CATGGTSRTLAKNIQYF.

J is TRBJ2-7 and V is TRBV7-2; maybe TRBD2 (5 bases). V lost 4 bases to trimming and J lost 1 base, with 11 bases between them. The CDR3 is 14 amino acids. CDR1 and CDR2 (germline): SGHTA, FQGNSA. CDR3 DNA: TGTGCCAGCAGCTCCCTCAGCGGTTCCTACGAGCAGTACTTC. Protein: CASSSLSGSYEQYF.

This sequence joins TRBV19 and TRBJ1-1, with 8 bases that match TRBD1. V trimming: 6 bases; J trimming: 6 bases; junction bases outside the gene matches: 6. The CDR3 is 13 amino acids. Germline values: CDR1 LNHDA, CDR2 SQIVND (reference sequence). The CDR3 sequence: CASSPDRAAEAFF. The CDR3 region has the DNA TGTGCCAGTAGCCCGGACAGGGCCGCTGAAGCTTTCTTT.

V is TRBV28 and J is TRBJ2-2, with 8 bases lining up with TRBD2. J lost 5 bases, V lost 5 bases, and 10 bases had no gene match. The germline V gene encodes CDR1 MDHEN and CDR2 SYDVKM. The CDR3 runs 16 residues. CDR3 nucleotides: TGTGCCAGCAGTCTCCCGAGCGGGAGAATTACCGGGGAGCTGTTTTTT. It specifies CASSLPSGRITGELFF.

CDR3 loop: CASSLAGVGFGYTF. CDR3 DNA: TGTGCCAGCAGCTTAGCTGGGGTAGGTTTCGGCTACACCTTC. This chain connects TRBV7-2 to TRBJ1-2; no clear D gene. Trimming cost V 0 bases and J 8 bases, with 13 bases left between them. CDR1 and CDR2 (germline): SGHTA, FQGNSA. This CDR3 has 14 residues.

This chain uses TRBV19 with TRBJ2-7; 8 nucleotides align to TRBD1. This CDR3 comprises 13 residues. After removal of 7 bases from V and 3 bases from J, the junction contained 5 bases not matched to a gene. CDR1 and CDR2 (germline): LNHDA, SQIVND (reference sequence). CDR3 loop: CASNPTGVYEQYF. The CDR3, as DNA: TGTGCCAGTAATCCGACAGGGGTCTACGAGCAGTACTTC. The entire variable domain, with the rest obtained from reference TRBV19 and TRBJ2-7, is as follows: DGGITQSPKYLFRKEGQNVTLSCEQNLNHDAMYWYRQDPGQGLRLIYYSQIVNDFQKGDIAEGYSVSREKKESFPLTVTSAQKNPTAFYLCASNPTGVYEQYFGPGTRLTVT.

The chain carries TRBV2 and TRBJ2-1; D is undetermined. V was clipped by 5 bases and J by 9 bases, with 26 bases between them. The CDR3 length is 17 residues. CDR1 and CDR2 (germline): SNHLY, FYNNEI. The CDR3 loop is CASSTNAESSQSGEQFF. The DNA for the CDR3 is TGTGCCAGCAGTACGAATGCAGAATCCTCACAGTCGGGTGAGCAGTTCTTC.

In DNA form, the CDR3 reads TGTGCCAGCAGCGTAAGAGCGGGAGAAACCGGGGAGCTGTTTTTT. It yields the protein CASSVRAGETGELFF. The V gene is TRBV9, the J gene TRBJ2-2, with 8 bases that match TRBD2. CDR3 size: 15 residues. Losses at the gene ends were 1 base for V and 5 bases for J; bases not matched to a gene: 4. The germline CDR1 and CDR2 sequences are SGDLS and YYNGEE.

The chain has TRBV2 and TRBJ1-4, with no clear D. V shed 0 bases and J shed 5 bases, with 16 bases lying between them. The CDR3 loop spans 17 amino acids. Germline CDR1 reads SNHLY; CDR2 reads FYNNEI. In nucleotides, the CDR3 is TGTGCCAGCAGTGAAGCGCTAATCTCCAGGAGGAATGAAAAACTGTTTTTT. This codes for CASSEALISRRNEKLFF.

The V gene is TRBV7-2, the J gene TRBJ1-1, with 7 bases fitting TRBD1. CDR3 length equals 14 residues. Germline V gives CDR1 SGHTA, CDR2 FQGNSA. The J segment lost 4 bases and the V segment lost 2 bases, leaving 4 bases of the junction unmatched. The CDR3 loop is CASSLPGTVTEAFF. CDR3 coding DNA: TGTGCCAGCAGCTTACCGGGGACAGTCACTGAAGCTTTCTTT.

This chain connects TRBV28 to TRBJ1-4; TRBD1 matches 7 bases. J was trimmed by 8 bases and V by 3 bases; bases with no gene match: 6. There are 14 residues in the CDR3. Germline values: CDR1 MDHEN, CDR2 SYDVKM. CDR3 DNA sequence: TGTGCCAGCAGTTTCCCGGACAGGCGGGAAAAACTGTTTTTT. This translates into CASSFPDRREKLFF. The complete variable domain, with remaining parts taken from reference TRBV28 and TRBJ1-4, reads DVKVTQSSRYLVKRTGEKVFLECVQDMDHENMFWYRQDPGLGLRLIYFSYDVKMKEKGDIPEGYSVSREKKERFSLILESASTNQTSMYLCASSFPDRREKLFFGSGTQLSVL.

J is TRBJ1-3 and V is TRBV11-2, with no clear D. Germline-derived CDR1 and CDR2 are SGHAT and FQNNGV. Trimming took 2 bases from V and 0 from J, leaving 11 bases between them. This CDR3 comprises 16 residues. CDR3 bases: TGTGCCAGCAGCTTATTTAGTGTAACCTCTGGAAACACCATATATTTT. Its protein is CASSLFSVTSGNTIYF.

V gene TRBV7-2 combines with J gene TRBJ1-2; D is perhaps TRBD1 (5 bases). CDR3 size: 14 residues. Trimming left V 4 bases short and J 6 bases short, with 15 bases between. Germline loops: CDR1 SGHTA, CDR2 FQGNSA. Written as DNA, the CDR3 is TGTGCCAGCAGCTCCCAGACGACAGCCAATGGCTACACCTTC. Protein: CASSSQTTANGYTF.

The chain is built from TRBV19 and TRBJ1-5, with TRBD1 identical over 8 bases. This CDR3 has 14 amino acids. The germline gives CDR1 LNHDA, CDR2 SQIVND (reference sequence). Losses at the gene ends were 3 bases for V and 5 bases for J; bases not matched to a gene: 3. CDR3 loop: CASSILQGDQPQHF. DNA for the CDR3: TGTGCCAGTAGTATTTTACAGGGGGATCAGCCCCAGCATTTT.

This clone has a single count. The chain employs TRBV5-1 and TRBJ2-1; possibly TRBD2 for D (6 bases). The CDR3 sequence is 17 residues long. V was shortened by 0 bases and J by 0 bases, with 13 bases between the two germline ends. CDR1 is SGHRS and CDR2 is YFSETQ in the germline V gene. CDR3: CASSLGWAGSSYNEQFF. As DNA, the CDR3 is TGCGCCAGCAGCTTGGGGTGGGCGGGGAGCTCCTACAATGAGCAGTTCTTC.

The chain recombines TRBV27 with TRBJ2-7; D might be TRBD2 (5 bases). Germline CDR1 MNHEY, CDR2 SMNVEV (reference sequence). V lost 6 bases and J lost 2, with 17 bases in between. CDR3 length equals 15 residues. The CDR3: CASSRPGTGAYEQYF. Here the CDR3 DNA reads TGTGCCAGCAGCCGCCCGGGAACCGGGGCCTACGAGCAGTACTTC.

The rearrangement links TRBV30 to TRBJ1-5, with no clear D. The CDR3 runs 17 residues. Per germline, CDR1 GTSNPN and CDR2 SVGIG (reference sequence). The ends were cut back, 3 bases at V and 0 bases at J, with 18 bases in the middle. CDR3: CAWSPGRKVYSNQPQHF. Written as DNA, the CDR3 is TGTGCCTGGAGCCCCGGGAGAAAGGTCTATAGCAATCAGCCCCAGCATTTT.

The V and J genes are TRBV19 and TRBJ2-1; D is unresolved. This CDR3 is 16 amino acids long. Germline lookup yields CDR1 LNHDA and CDR2 SQIVND (reference sequence). Trimming took off 0 bases at V and 0 bases at J, with 9 bases between the two ends. The CDR3, as DNA: TGTGCCAGTAGTATAGACTTCGGAAGCTCCTACAATGAGCAGTTCTTC. This encodes CASSIDFGSSYNEQFF.

As concerns this clone: This CDR3 is also generated by other DNA sequences in the sample. The chain uses TRBV29-1 and TRBJ1-5; 7 positions agree with TRBD1. The germline V gene encodes CDR1 SQVTM and CDR2 ANQGSEA. Trimming cost V 7 bases and J 5 bases; bases outside gene matches: 5. The CDR3 has 12 amino acids. The CDR3 loop reads CSARTGDQPQHF. The CDR3 DNA follows: TGCAGCGCTCGGACAGGCGATCAGCCCCAGCATTTT.

The CDR3, as DNA: TGTGCCAGCAGCCCCTTTGGGACAGACTCTGGAAACACCATATATTTT. Residues: CASSPFGTDSGNTIYF. The genes are TRBV11-2 and TRBJ1-3; 7 nucleotides match TRBD1. Germline CDR1 reads SGHAT; CDR2 reads FQNNGV. V gave up 5 bases and J gave up 0 bases; unmatched junction bases: 7. The CDR3 contains 16 residues.